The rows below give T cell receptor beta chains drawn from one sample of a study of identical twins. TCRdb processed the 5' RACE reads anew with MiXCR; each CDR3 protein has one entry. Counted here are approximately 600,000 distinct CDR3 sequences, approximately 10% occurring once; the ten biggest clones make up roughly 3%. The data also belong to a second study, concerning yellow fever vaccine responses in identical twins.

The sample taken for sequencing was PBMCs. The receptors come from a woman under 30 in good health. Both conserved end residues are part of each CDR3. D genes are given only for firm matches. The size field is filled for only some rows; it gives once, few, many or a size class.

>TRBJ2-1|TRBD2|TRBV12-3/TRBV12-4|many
CASRLTGGDNEQFF
TGTGCCAGCAGGCTTACGGGGGGGGACAATGAGCAGTTCTTC
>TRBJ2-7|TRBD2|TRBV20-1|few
CSAFSGASYEQYF
TGCAGTGCTTTTAGCGGGGCCTCCTACGAGCAGTACTTC
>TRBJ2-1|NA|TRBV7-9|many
CASSLKGSSYNEQFF
TGTGCCAGCAGCTTAAAGGGTAGCTCCTACAATGAGCAGTTCTTC
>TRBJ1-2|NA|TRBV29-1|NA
CSVPSRDTDGGYTF
TGCAGCGTCCCTTCCCGGGACACGGACGGTGGCTACACCTTC
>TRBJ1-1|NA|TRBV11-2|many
CASSLVGLGTEAFF
TGTGCCAGCAGCTTAGTGGGCCTAGGCACTGAAGCTTTCTTT
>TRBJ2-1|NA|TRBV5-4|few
CASSLVSSLDEQFF
TGTGCCAGCAGCTTGGTTAGTAGTTTGGATGAGCAGTTCTTC
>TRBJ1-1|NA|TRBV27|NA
CATSSRTEAFF
TGTGCCACCTCCTCTCGCACTGAAGCTTTCTTT
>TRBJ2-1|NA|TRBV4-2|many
CASSQILNEQFF
TGTGCCAGCAGCCAAATCCTCAATGAGCAGTTCTTC
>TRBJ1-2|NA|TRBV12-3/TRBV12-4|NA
CASTPGMNYGYTF
TGTGCCAGCACACCAGGGATGAACTATGGCTACACCTTC
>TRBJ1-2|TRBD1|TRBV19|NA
CATSPGQGSGYTF
TGTGCCACATCTCCGGGACAGGGATCTGGCTACACCTTC
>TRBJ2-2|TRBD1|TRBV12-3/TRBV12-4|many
CASSLAWTGDTGELFF
TGTGCCAGCAGTTTAGCCTGGACAGGGGATACCGGGGAGCTGTTTTTT
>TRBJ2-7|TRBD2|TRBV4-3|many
CASSRSLAGGSYEQYF
TGCGCCAGCAGCCGGTCGCTAGCGGGAGGATCCTACGAGCAGTACTTC
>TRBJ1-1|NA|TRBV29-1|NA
CSVESNTEAFF
TGCAGCGTTGAATCGAACACTGAAGCTTTCTTT
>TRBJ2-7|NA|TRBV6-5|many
CASSYEGSYEQYF
TGTGCCAGCAGTTACGAGGGCTCCTACGAGCAGTACTTC
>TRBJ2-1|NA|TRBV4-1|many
CASSQALPSRLRPDKKDEQFF
TGCGCCAGCAGCCAAGCTCTCCCATCCCGGTTGCGACCCGATAAAAAGGATGAGCAGTTCTTC
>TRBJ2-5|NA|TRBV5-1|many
CASSLVGSPQETQYF
TGCGCCAGCAGCTTGGTTGGTAGCCCACAAGAGACCCAGTACTTC
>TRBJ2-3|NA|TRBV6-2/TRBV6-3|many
CASSSEGLGTDTQYF
TGTGCCAGCAGTTCGGAGGGGCTCGGCACAGATACGCAGTATTTT
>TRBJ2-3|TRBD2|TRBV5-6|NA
CASRGAGGPGGTDTQYF
TGTGCCAGCCGGGGAGCGGGGGGGCCCGGGGGAACAGATACGCAGTATTTT
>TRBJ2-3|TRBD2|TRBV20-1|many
CSAKRGGTDTQYF
TGCAGTGCTAAGCGGGGGGGGACAGATACGCAGTATTTT
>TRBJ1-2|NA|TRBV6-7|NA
CYGRNYGYTFGSVTF
NA
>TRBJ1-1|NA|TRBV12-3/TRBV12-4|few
CASSLGGQRNTEAFF
TGTGCCAGCAGTTTAGGGGGGCAGCGGAACACTGAAGCTTTCTTT
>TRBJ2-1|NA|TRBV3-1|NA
CASCQAVPRNPNNEQFF
TGTGCCAGCTGCCAAGCGGTCCCTAGGAACCCCAACAATGAGCAGTTCTTC
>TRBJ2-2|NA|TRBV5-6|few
CASSFRRDGELFF
TGTGCCAGCAGCTTCCGACGTGACGGGGAGCTGTTTTTT
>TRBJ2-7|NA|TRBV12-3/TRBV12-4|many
CASSPTVKEQYF
TGTGCCAGCAGTCCTACAGTGAAGGAGCAGTACTTC
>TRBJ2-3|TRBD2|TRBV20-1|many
CSASRGVDTQYF
TGCAGTGCTAGCCGGGGGGTGGATACGCAGTATTTT
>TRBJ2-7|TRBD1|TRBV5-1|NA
CASSLQGTGAPYEQYF
TGCGCCAGCAGCTTGCAAGGGACAGGGGCTCCCTACGAGCAGTACTTC
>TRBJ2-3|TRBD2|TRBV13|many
CASSLRGSGIDTQYF
TGTGCCAGCAGCCTCAGGGGTAGCGGGATAGATACGCAGTATTTT
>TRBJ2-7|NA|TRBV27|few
CASTRTESYEQYF
TGTGCCAGCACCCGGACAGAATCCTACGAGCAGTACTTC
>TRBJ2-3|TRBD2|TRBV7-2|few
CASSSSGQRGTQYF
TGTGCCAGCAGCTCTAGCGGGCAACGGGGTACGCAGTATTTT
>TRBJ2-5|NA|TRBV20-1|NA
CSARESLGRKETQYF
TGCAGTGCTAGAGAATCACTCGGAAGGAAAGAGACCCAGTACTTC
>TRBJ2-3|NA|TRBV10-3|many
CAISDLRAGTDTQYF
TGTGCCATCAGTGATCTGCGTGCGGGCACAGATACGCAGTATTTT
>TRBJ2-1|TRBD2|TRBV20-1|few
CSANSGLAVHEQFF
TGCAGTGCCAACTCGGGACTAGCGGTACATGAGCAGTTCTTC
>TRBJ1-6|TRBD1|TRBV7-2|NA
CASSPSRARGSSPLHF
TGTGCCAGCAGCCCCTCTAGGGCCAGGGGGTCTTCACCCCTCCACTTT
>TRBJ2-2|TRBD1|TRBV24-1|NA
CATERTGGSGELFF
TGTGCCACCGAAAGGACAGGGGGCTCCGGGGAGCTGTTTTTT
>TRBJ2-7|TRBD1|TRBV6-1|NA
CARSKNRGAYEQYF
TGTGCCAGGAGTAAAAACAGGGGGGCCTACGAGCAGTACTTC
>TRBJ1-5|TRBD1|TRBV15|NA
CATSKPGGQPQHF
TGTGCCACCAGCAAACCAGGGGGCCAGCCCCAGCATTTT
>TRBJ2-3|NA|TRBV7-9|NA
CATLSARDKLTDTQYF
TGTGCCACCTTAAGCGCCCGGGACAAACTCACAGATACGCAGTATTTT
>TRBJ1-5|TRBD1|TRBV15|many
CATSRGTGQGGQPQHF
TGTGCCACCAGCAGAGGGACAGGACAGGGGGGACAGCCCCAGCATTTT
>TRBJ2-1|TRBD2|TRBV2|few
CATLAGVSYNEQFF
TGTGCCACATTAGCGGGGGTCTCCTACAATGAGCAGTTCTTC
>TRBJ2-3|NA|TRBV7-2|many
CASSGLTDTQYF
TGTGCCAGCAGCGGCCTCACAGATACGCAGTATTTT
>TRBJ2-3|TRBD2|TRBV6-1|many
CASSILAGGPEDTQYF
TGTGCCAGCAGTATTCTAGCGGGGGGGCCTGAAGATACGCAGTATTTT
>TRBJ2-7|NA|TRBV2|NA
CASSGAPYEQYF
TGTGCCAGCAGTGGGGCACCATACGAGCAGTACTTC
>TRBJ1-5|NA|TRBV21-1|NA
CASSYAWPQHF
TGTGCCAGCAGCTACGCGTGGCCCCAGCATTTT
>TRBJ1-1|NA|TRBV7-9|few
CASSLVGFEAFF
TGTGCCAGCAGCTTAGTGGGATTTGAAGCTTTCTTT
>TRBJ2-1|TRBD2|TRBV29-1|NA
CSVEGTGLAVLEQFF
TGCAGCGTTGAAGGTACAGGACTAGCGGTCCTCGAGCAGTTCTTC
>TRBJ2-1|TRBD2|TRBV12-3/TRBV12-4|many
CASSLQGTSGRKLEQFF
TGTGCCAGCAGTTTACAGGGGACTAGCGGGAGGAAACTTGAGCAGTTCTTC
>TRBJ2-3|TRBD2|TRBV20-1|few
CSARDPTAGGPHSTDTQYF
TGCAGTGCTAGAGATCCCACTGCGGGAGGGCCACACAGCACAGATACGCAGTATTTT
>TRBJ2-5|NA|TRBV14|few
CASITLDGLGRGAQYF
TGTGCCAGCATTACCCTGGACGGCCTGGGTCGTGGGGCCCAGTACTTC
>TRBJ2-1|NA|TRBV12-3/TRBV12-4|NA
CASRGSASSHNEQFF
TGTGCCAGCAGGGGCTCGGCTAGCTCCCACAATGAGCAGTTCTTC
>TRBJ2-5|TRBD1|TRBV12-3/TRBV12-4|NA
CASRSGGNGETQYF
TGTGCCAGCAGATCAGGGGGCAACGGAGAGACCCAGTACTTC
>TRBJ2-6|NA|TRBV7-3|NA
CASSSKDLAGANVLTF
TGTGCCAGCAGCTCGAAGGACTTGGCTGGGGCCAACGTCCTGACTTTC